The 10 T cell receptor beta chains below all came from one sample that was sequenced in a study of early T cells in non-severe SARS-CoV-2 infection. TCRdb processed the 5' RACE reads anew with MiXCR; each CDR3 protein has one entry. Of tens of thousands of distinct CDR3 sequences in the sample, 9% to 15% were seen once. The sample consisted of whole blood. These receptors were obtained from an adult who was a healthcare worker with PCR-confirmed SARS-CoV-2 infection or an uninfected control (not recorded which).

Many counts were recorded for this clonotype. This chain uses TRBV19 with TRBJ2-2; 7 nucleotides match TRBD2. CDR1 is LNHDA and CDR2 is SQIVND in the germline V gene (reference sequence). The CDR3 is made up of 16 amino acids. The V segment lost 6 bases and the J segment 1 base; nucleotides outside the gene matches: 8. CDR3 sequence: CASRARGRVNTGELFF. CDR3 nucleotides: TGTGCCAGTAGGGCGCGAGGGAGGGTGAACACCGGGGAGCTGTTTTTT.

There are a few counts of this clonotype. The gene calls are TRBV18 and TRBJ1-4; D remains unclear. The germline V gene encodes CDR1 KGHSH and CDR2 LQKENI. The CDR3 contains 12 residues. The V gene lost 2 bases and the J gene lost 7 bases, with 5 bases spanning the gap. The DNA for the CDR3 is TGTGCCAGCTCACCAGGGAGTGAAAAACTGTTTTTT. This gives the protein CASSPGSEKLFF.

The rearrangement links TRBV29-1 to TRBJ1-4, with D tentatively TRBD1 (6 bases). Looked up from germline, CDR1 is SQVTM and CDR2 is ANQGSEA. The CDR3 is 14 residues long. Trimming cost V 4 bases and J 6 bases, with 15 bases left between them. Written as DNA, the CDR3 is TGCAGCGTTGGCACAGGGCTTTATCATGAAAAACTGTTTTTT. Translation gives CSVGTGLYHEKLFF.

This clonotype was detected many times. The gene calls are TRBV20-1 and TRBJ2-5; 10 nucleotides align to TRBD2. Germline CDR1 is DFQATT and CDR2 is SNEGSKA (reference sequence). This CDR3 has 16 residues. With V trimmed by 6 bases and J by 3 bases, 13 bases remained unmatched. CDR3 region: CSAPKSLAGAKETQYF. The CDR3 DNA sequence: TGCAGTGCCCCTAAGTCCCTAGCGGGGGCCAAAGAGACCCAGTACTTC.

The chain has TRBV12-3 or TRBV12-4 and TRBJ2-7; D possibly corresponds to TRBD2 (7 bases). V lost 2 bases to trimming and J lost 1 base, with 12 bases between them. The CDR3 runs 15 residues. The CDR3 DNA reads TGTGCCAGCAGTTTAAGGGGGGGCTTATCCTACGAGCAGTACTTC. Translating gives CASSLRGGLSYEQYF.

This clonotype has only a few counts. The CDR3 loop is CASSLLGGREQYF. CDR3 nucleotide sequence: TGTGCCAGCAGCTTGTTAGGGGGGCGCGAGCAGTACTTC. This chain links TRBV5-6 with TRBJ2-7; D may be TRBD1 or TRBD2 (6 bases each). Between the trimmed V and J ends, which lost 1 base and 6 bases, there was a span of 11 bases. The germline CDR1 and CDR2 sequences are SGHDT and YYEEEE. The CDR3 is 13 residues long.

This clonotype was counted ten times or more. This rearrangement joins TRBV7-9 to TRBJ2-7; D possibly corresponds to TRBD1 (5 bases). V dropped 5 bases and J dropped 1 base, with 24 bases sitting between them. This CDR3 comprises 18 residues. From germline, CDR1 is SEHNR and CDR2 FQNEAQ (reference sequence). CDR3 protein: CASSPVGQGTISSYEQYF. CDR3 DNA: TGTGCCAGCAGCCCGGTGGGCCAGGGTACAATTTCATCCTACGAGCAGTACTTC.

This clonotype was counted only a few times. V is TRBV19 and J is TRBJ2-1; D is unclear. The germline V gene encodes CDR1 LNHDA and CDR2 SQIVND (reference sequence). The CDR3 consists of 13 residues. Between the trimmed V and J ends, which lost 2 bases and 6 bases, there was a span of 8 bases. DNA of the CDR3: TGTGCCAGTAGTATAAGCTCGGGCAATGAGCAGTTCTTC. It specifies CASSISSGNEQFF.

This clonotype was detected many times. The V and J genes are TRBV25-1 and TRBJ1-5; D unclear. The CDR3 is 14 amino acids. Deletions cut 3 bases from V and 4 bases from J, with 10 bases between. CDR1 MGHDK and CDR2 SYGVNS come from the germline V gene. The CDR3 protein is CASSDGSRNQPQHF. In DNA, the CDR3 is TGTGCCAGCAGTGACGGGTCCAGAAATCAGCCCCAGCATTTT.

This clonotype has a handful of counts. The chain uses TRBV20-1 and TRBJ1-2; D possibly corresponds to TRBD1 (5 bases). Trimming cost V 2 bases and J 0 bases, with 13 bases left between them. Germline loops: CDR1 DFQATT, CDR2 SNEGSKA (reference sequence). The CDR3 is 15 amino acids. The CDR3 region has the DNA TGCAGTGCTAGACGTCTGGGGCGCACTAACTATGGCTACACCTTC. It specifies CSARRLGRTNYGYTF.